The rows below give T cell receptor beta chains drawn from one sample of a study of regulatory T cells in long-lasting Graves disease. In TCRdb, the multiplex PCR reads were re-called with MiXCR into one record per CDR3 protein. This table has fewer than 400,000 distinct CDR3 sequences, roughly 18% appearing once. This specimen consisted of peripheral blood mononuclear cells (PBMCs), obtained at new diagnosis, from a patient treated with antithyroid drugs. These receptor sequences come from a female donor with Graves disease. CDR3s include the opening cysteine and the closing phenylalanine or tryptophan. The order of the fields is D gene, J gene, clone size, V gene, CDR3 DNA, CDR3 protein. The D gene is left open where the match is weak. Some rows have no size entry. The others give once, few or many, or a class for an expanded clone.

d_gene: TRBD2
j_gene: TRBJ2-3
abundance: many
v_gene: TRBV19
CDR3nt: TGTGCCAGTAGTATGCTAGCGGGAGCCACAGATACGCAGTATTTT
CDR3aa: CASSMLAGATDTQYF

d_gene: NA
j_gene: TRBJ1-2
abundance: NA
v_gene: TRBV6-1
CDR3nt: TGTGCCAGCAAGAGAGTGGGGGATGGCTACACCTTC
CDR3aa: CASKRVGDGYTF

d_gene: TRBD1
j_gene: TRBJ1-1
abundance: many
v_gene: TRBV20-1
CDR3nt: TGCAGTGCTGGGGACAGGAGCACTGAAGCTTTCTTT
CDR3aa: CSAGDRSTEAFF

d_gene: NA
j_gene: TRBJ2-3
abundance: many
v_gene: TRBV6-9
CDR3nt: TGTGCCAGCAGTTGGGGTAGGGCGCTACATTCAGATACGCAGTATTTT
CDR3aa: CASSWGRALHSDTQYF

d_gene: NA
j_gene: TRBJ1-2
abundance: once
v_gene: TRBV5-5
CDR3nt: TGTGCCAGCAGCTTCCAGGGGTTGGGGAGAAATGGCTACACCTTC
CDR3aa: CASSFQGLGRNGYTF

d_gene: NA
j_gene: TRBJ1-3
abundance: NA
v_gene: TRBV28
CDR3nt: TGTGCCAGCAGTTCCGTAGAACTAAGGTCCGGAAACACCATATATTTT
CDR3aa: CASSSVELRSGNTIYF

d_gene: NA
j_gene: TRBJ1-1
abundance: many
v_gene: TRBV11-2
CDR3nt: TGTGCCAGCAGCTTATTGGACACTGAAGCTTTCTTT
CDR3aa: CASSLLDTEAFF

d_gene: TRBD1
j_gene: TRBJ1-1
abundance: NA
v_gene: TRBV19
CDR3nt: TGTGCCAGTAGGACACAGGGGTTGGGTACTGAAGCTTTCTTT
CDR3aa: CASRTQGLGTEAFF

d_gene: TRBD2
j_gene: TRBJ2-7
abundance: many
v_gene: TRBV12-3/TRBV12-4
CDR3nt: TGTGCCAGCAGTTTAGCGCTTTCCACTAGCGGGAGCGAGCAGTACTTC
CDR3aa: CASSLALSTSGSEQYF

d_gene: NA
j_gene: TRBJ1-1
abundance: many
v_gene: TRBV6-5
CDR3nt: TGTGCCAGCAGTTGGGGCTCAGGGGCGCGGAACACTGAAGCTTTCTTT
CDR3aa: CASSWGSGARNTEAFF

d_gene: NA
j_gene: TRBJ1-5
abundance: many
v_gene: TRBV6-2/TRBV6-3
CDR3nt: TGTGCCAGCCTGGAAAGGCCCCGGCATAATGGGGTTCTTAGCAATCAGCCCCAGCATTTT
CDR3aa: CASLERPRHNGVLSNQPQHF

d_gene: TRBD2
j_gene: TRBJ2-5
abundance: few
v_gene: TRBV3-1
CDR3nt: TGTGCCAGCAGGCACGGGGCCGGGGGGGAGACCCAGTACTTC
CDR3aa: CASRHGAGGETQYF

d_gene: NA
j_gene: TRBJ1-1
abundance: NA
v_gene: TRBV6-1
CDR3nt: TGTGCCAGCAGACTCAAGTCCCAGGGGATCACTGAAGCTTTCTTT
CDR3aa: CASRLKSQGITEAFF

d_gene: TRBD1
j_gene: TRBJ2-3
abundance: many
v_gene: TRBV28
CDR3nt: TGTGCCAGCAGCACGAGAACCCCGGGACAGGGCATAGATACGCAGTATTTT
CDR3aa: CASSTRTPGQGIDTQYF

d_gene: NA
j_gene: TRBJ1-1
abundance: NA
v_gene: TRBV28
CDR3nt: TGTGCCAGCAGTTTAATGAGGGTCCGTGGTACTGAAGCTTTCTTT
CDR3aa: CASSLMRVRGTEAFF

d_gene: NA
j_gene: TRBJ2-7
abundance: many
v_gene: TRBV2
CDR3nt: TGTGCCAGCAGTGGGAGAGCGGCCATGACTACGGAGCAGTACTTC
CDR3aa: CASSGRAAMTTEQYF

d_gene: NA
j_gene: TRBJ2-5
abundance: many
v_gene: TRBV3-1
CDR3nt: TGTGCCAGCAGCCGCCCGGACAGTCCAGAGACCCAGTACTTC
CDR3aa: CASSRPDSPETQYF

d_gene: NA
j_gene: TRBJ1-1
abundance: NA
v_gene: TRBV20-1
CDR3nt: TGCAGTGCCCAAGGCCTGCTAGGGAACACTGAAGCTTTCTTT
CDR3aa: CSAQGLLGNTEAFF

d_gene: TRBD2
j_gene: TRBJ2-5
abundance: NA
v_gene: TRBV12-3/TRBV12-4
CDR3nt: TGTGCCAGCAGTCCCCGGGGGAGGGGCCAAGAGACCCAGTACTTC
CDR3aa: CASSPRGRGQETQYF

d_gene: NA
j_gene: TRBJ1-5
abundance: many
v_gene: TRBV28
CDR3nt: TGTGCCAGCAGTTCCCATCGGGGAGTTAGCAATCAGCCCCAGCATTTT
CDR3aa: CASSSHRGVSNQPQHF

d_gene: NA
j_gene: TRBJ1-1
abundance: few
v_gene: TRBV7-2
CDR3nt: TGTGCCAGCAGCTTAAGGGGGGCGGAGGGAGCTTTCTTT
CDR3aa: CASSLRGAEGAFF

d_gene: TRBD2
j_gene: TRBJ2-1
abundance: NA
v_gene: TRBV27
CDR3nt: TGTGCCAGCAGTTTGGCCGGGACTAGAAGCAATGAGCAGTTCTTC
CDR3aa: CASSLAGTRSNEQFF

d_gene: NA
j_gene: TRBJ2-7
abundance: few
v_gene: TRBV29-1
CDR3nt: TGCAGCGTTGAAGATTTTGACAGTCCCTACGAGCAGTACTTC
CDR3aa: CSVEDFDSPYEQYF

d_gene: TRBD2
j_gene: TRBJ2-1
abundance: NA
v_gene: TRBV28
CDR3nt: TGTGCCACCGACCTCAGCGGGATGGGCAATGAGCAGTTCTTC
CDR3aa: CATDLSGMGNEQFF

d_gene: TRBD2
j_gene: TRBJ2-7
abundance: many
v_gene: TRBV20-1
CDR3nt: TGCAGTCTAGCGGGAGAAGGGTACGAGCAGTACTTC
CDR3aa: CSLAGEGYEQYF

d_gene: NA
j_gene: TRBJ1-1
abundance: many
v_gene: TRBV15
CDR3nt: TGTGCCACCAGCAGAGATAGGGCGGGGGGGACTGAAGCTTTCTTT
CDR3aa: CATSRDRAGGTEAFF

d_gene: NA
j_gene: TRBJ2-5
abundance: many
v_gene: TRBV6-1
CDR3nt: TGTGCCAGCAAGTCGTATAGGAGACAGGAGACCCAGTACTTC
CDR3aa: CASKSYRRQETQYF

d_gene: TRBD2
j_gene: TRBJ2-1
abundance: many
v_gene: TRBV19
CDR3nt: TGTGCCAGTAGTATGGGACTACCCTCTAGCTCCTACAATGAGCAGTTCTTC
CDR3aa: CASSMGLPSSSYNEQFF

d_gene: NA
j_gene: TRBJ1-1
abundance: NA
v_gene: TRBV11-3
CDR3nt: TGTGCCAGCAGGTCGGGGGAAGGGGCGAGGTCGGCTTTCTTT
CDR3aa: CASRSGEGARSAFF

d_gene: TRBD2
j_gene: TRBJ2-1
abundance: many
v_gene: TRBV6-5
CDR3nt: TGTGCCAGCAGTTACTCGGTAGCGGGGGTAACCTACAATGAGCAGTTCTTC
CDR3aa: CASSYSVAGVTYNEQFF

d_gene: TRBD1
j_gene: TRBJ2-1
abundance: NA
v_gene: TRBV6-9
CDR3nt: TGTGCCAGCAGTTGGACAGGGACAGGCAATGAGCAGTTCTTC
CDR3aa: CASSWTGTGNEQFF

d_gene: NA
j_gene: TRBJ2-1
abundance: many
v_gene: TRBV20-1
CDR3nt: TGCAGTGCTAGTTCGGGCACGATCTCCTACAATGAGCAGTTCTTC
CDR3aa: CSASSGTISYNEQFF

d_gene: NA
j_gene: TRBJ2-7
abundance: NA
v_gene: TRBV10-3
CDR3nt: TGTGCCGTAGATGGAAACTCCTACGAGCAGTACTTC
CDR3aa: CAVDGNSYEQYF

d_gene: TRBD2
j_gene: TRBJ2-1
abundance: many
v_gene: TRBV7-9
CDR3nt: TGTGCCAGCAGCTTAACTAGCGGGGCCGGATCCTACAATGAGCAGTTCTTC
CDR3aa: CASSLTSGAGSYNEQFF

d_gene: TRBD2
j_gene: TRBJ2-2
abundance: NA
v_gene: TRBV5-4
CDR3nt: TGTGCCAGCAGCCAAGTATCGGGAGGGCCCTCCGGGGAGCTGTTTTTT
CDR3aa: CASSQVSGGPSGELFF

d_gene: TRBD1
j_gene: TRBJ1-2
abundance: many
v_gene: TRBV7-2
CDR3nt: TGTGCCAGCAGCTTAAGACAGGGAGAGGCTTACACCTTC
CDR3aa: CASSLRQGEAYTF

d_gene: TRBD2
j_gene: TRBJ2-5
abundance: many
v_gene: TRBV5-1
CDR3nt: TGCGCCAGCAGCTTGGAAGGCGGGAGGGTAGAGACCCAGTACTTC
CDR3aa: CASSLEGGRVETQYF

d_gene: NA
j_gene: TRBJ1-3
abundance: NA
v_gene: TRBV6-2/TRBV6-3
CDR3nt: TGTGCCAGCACAGGGGCTGGAAACACCATATATTTT
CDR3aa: CASTGAGNTIYF

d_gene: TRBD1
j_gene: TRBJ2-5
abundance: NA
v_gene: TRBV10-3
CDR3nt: TGTGCCATCAGTGAGAATCCGACAGGGACAGAGACCCAGTACTTC
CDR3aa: CAISENPTGTETQYF

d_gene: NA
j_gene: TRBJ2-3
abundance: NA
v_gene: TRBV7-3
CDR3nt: TGTGCCAGCAGCTTATCCCGGGACTTCACAGATACGCAGTATTTT
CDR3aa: CASSLSRDFTDTQYF

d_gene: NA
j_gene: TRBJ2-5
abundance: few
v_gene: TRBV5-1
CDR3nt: TGCGCCAGCAGCAACGGAGTTCTGGAGACCCAGTACTTC
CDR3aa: CASSNGVLETQYF

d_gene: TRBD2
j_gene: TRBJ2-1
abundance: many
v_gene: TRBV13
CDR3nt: TGTGCCAGCAGTCCCATAGCGGGTTATGAGCAGTTCTTC
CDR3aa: CASSPIAGYEQFF

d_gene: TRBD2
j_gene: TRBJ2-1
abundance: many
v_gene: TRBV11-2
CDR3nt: TGTGCCAGCAGCTTAATAAGGACTAGAGTCCATGAGCAGTTCTTC
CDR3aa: CASSLIRTRVHEQFF

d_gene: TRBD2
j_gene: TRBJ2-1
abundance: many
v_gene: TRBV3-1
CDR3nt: TGTGCCAGCAGCCAAGAAAAGGGGTTAGCGGGGTACAATGAGCAGTTCTTC
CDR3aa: CASSQEKGLAGYNEQFF

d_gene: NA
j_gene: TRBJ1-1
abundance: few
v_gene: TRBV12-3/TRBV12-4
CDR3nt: TGTGCCAGCAGTTTGAAGGAGCCGCGGAACACTGGAGCTTTCTTT
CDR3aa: CASSLKEPRNTGAFF

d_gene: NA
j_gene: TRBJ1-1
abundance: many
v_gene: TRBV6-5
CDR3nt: TGTGCCAGCAGTTACTCGAGTGGGGAGGGGAACACTGAAGCTTTCTTT
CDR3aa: CASSYSSGEGNTEAFF

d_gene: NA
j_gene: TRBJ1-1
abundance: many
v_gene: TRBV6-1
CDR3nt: TGTGCCAGCGGGCTTTTCGGGGGGAACACTGAAGCTTTCTTT
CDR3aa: CASGLFGGNTEAFF

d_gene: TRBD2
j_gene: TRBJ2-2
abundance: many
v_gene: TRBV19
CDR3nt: TGTGCCAGTAGTATCAGGACTAGCATCACCGGGGAGCTGTTTTTT
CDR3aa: CASSIRTSITGELFF

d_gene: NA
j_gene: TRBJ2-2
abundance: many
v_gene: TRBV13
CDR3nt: TGTGCCACTCAACAGGGTACGAACACCGGGGAGCTGTTTTTT
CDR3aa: CATQQGTNTGELFF